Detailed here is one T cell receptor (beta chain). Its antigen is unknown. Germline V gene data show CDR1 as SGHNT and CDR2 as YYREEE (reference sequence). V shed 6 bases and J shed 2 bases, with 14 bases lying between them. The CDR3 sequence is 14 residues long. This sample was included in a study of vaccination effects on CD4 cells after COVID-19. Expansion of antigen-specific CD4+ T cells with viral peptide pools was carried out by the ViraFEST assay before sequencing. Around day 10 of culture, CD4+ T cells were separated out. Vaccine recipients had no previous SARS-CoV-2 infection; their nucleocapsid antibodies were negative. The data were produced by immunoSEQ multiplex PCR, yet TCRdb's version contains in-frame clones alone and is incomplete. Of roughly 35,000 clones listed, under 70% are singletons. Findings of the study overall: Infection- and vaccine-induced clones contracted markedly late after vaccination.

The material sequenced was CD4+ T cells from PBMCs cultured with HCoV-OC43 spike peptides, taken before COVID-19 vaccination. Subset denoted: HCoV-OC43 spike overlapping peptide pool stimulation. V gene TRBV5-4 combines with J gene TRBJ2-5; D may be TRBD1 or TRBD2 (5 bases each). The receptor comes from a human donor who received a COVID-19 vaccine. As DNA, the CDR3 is TGTGCCAGCACCCGAGGGCAGGGACAAGAGACCCAGTACTTC. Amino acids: CASTRGQGQETQYF.